The clone carrying this T cell receptor (gamma chain) is judged medium-sized. The same CDR3 arises from other DNA sequences in this sample as well. Genomic DNA from isolated PBMCs served as the sequencing template. These data belong to a study of gamma delta lymphoproliferative disorders and STAT genes. Turning to the study itself: The LymphoTrack Dx TCRG Assay amplified gamma chains from at least 50 ng of genomic DNA. Delta-chain libraries followed the EuroClonality-NGS standard operating procedure.

TCRdb re-called the multiplex PCR reads with CATT. Here the sample spans 3,500 to 4,500 gamma-chain clones, roughly 7.3% being singletons. The CDR3 length is 13 residues. Germline-derived CDR1 and CDR2 are EGSTGY and YDSYTSSV. Trimming at V came to 0 bases and at J to 3 bases, leaving 2 bases not matched to a gene. The TCR sequence derives from a human donor in good health. The source material was blood. The chain couples TRGV4 to TRGJ1 or TRGJ2. Germline matching of the DNA provided the J gene here, since TCRdb leaves it blank. The CDR3 is CATWDGPYYKKLF. CDR3 nucleotides: TGTGCCACCTGGGATGGGCCTTATTATAAGAAACTCTTT.